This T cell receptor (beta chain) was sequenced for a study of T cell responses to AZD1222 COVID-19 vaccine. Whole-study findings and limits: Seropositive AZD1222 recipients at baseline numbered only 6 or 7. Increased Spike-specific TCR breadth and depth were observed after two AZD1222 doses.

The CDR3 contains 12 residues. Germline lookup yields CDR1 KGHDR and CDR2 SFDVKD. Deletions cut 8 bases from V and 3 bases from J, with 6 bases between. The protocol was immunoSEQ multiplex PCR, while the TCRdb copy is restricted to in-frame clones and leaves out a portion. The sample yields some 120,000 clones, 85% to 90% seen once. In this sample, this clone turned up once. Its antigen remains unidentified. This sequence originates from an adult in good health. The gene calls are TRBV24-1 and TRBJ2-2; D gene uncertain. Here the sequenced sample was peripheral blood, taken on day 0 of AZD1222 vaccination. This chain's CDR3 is CATMGDTGELFF. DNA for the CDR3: TGTGCCACCATGGGCGACACCGGGGAGCTGTTTTTT.